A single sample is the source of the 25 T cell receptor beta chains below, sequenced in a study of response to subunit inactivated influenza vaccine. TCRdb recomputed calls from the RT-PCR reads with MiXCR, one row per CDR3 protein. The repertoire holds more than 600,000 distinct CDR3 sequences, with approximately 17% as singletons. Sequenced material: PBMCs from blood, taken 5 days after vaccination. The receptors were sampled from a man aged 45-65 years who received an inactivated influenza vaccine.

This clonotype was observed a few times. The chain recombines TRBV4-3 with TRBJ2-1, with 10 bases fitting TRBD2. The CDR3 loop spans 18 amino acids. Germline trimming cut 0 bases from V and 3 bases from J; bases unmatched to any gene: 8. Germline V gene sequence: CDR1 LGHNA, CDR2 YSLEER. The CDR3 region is CASSQENFLAGVYNEQFF. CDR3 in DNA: TGCGCCAGCAGCCAAGAAAATTTCCTAGCGGGAGTCTACAATGAGCAGTTCTTC.

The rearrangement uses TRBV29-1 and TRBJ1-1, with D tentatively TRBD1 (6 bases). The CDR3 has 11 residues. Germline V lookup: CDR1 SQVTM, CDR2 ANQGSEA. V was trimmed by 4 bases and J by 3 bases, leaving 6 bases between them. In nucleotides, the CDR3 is TGCAGCGTTGCAGGGGACACTGAAGCTTTCTTT. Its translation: CSVAGDTEAFF.

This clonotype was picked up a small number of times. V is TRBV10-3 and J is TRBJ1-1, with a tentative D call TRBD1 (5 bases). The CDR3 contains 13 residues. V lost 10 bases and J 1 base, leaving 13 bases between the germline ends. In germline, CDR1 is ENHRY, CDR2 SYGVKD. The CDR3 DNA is TGTGCCACCGGGGCCGGCCCGAACACTGAAGCTTTCTTT. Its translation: CATGAGPNTEAFF.

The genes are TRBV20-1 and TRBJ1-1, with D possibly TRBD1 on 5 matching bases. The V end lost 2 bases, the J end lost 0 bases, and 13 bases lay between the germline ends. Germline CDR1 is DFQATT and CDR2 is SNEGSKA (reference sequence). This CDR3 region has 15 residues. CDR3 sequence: CSARPRGTMNTEAFF. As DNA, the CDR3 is TGCAGTGCTAGACCCCGTGGGACCATGAACACTGAAGCTTTCTTT.

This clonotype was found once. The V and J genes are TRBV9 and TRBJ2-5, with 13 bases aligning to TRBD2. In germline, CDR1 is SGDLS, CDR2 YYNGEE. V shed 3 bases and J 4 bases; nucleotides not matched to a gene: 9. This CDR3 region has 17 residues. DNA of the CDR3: TGTGCCAGCAGCGCAACCCGGACTAGCGGGAGTAGAGAGACCCAGTACTTC. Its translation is CASSATRTSGSRETQYF.

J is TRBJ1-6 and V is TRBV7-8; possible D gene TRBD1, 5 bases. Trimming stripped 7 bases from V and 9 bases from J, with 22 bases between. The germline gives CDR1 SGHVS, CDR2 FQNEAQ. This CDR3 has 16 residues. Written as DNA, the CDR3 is TGTGCCAGCATCCCTGGTCCAGGGAGAGTGTTTTCACCCCTCCACTTT. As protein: CASIPGPGRVFSPLHF.

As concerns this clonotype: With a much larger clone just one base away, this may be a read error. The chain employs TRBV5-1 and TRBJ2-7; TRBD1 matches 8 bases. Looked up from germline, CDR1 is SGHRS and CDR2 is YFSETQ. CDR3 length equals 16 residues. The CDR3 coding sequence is TGCGCCAGCGGCTTGGAGCGGACAGGGATAACCTACGAGCAGTACTTC. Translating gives CASGLERTGITYEQYF.

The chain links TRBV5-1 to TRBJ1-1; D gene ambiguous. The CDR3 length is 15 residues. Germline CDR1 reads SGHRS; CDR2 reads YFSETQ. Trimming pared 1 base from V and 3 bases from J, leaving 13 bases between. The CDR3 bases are TGCGCCAGCAGCTTGTTCGGATCTGGGGACACTGAAGCTTTCTTT. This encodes CASSLFGSGDTEAFF.

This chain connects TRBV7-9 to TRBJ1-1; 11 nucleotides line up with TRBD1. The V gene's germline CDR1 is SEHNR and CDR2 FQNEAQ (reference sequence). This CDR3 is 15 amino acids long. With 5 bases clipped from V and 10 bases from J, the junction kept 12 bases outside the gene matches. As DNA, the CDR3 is TGTGCCAGCAGCAAGGGACAGGGGGAAATGACCCGAGCTTTCTTT. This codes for CASSKGQGEMTRAFF.

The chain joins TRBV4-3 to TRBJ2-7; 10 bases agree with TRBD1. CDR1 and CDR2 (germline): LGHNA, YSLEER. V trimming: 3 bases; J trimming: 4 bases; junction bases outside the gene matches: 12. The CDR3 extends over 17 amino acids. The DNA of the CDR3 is TGCGCCAGCAGCCATTATTTCGGGACAGGGGATTTATACGAGCAGTACTTC. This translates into CASSHYFGTGDLYEQYF.

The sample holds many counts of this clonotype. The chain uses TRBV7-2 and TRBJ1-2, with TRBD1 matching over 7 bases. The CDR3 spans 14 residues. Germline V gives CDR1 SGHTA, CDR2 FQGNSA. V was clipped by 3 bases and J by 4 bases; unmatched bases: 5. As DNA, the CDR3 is TGTGCCAGCAGCTTTACGGGACAGAGCTATGGCTACACCTTC. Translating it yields CASSFTGQSYGYTF.

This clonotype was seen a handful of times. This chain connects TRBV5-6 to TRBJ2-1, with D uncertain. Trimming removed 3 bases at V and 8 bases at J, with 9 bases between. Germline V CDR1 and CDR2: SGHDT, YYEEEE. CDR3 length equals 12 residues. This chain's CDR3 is CASSSRVDEQFF. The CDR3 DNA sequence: TGTGCCAGCAGCTCCCGAGTAGATGAGCAGTTCTTC.

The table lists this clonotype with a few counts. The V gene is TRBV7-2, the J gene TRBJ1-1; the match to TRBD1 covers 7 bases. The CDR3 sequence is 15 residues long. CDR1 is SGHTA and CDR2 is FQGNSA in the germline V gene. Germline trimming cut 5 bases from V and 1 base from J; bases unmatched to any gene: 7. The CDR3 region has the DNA TGTGCCAGCAGCCTAACGGGGACAGAGAACACTGAAGCTTTCTTT. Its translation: CASSLTGTENTEAFF.

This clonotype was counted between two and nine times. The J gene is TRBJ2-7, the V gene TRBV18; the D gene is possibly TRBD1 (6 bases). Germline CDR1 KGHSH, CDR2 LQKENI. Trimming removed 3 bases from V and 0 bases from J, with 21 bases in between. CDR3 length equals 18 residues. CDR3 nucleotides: TGTGCCAGCTCACCCCTCTTCGGCCAGGGGCTGTCCTCCTACGAGCAGTACTTC. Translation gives CASSPLFGQGLSSYEQYF.

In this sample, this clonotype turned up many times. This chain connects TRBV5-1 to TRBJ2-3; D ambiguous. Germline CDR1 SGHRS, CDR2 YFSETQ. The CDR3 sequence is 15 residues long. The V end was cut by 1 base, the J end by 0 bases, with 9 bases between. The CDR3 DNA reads TGCGCCAGCAGCTTGTTGTGGGAAAGCACAGATACGCAGTATTTT. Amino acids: CASSLLWESTDTQYF.

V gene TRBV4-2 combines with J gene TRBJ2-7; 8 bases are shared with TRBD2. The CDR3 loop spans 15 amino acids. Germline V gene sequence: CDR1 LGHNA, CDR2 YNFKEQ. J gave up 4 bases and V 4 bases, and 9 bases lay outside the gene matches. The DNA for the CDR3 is TGTGCCAGCAGCCCGTCAAACCGGGGGGGATACGAGCAGTACTTC. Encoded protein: CASSPSNRGGYEQYF.

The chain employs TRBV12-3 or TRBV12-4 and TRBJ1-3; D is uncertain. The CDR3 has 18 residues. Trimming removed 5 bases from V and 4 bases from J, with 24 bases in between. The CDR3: CASSLAPRALRAGNTIYF. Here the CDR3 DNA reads TGTGCCAGCAGTCTTGCCCCTAGAGCTCTCCGGGCCGGAAACACCATATATTTT.

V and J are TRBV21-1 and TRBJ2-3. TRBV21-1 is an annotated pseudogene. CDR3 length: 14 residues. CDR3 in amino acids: CASRPPKGTDTQYF. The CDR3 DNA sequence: TGTGCCAGCAGACCACCCAAGGGCACAGATACGCAGTATTTT.

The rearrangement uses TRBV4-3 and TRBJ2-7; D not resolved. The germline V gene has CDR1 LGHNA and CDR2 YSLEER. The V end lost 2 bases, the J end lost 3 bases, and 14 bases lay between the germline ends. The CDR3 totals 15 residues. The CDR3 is CASSQSSGPLYEQYF. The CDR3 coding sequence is TGCGCCAGCAGCCAATCTTCTGGACCGCTCTACGAGCAGTACTTC.

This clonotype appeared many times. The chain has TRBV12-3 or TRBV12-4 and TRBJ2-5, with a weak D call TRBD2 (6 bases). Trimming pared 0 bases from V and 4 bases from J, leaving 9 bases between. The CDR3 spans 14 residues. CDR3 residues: CASSLALGGETQYF. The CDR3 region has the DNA TGTGCCAGCAGTTTAGCGCTGGGGGGAGAGACCCAGTACTTC.

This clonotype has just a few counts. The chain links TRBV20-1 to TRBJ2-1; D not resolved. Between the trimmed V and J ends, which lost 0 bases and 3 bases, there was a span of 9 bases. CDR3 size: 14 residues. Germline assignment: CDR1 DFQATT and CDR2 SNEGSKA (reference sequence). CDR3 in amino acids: CSARDKGIYNEQFF. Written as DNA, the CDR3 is TGCAGTGCTAGAGATAAGGGTATCTACAATGAGCAGTTCTTC.

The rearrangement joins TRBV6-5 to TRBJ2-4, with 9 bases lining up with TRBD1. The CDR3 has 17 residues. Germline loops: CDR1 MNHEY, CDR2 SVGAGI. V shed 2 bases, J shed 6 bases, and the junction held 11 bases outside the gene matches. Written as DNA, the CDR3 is TGTGCCAGCAGTTACGGACAGGGGTTCCCAGGGTCAAACATTCAGTACTTC. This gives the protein CASSYGQGFPGSNIQYF.

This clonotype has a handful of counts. This CDR3 reads CASSLAPDSYNSPLHF. Written as DNA, the CDR3 is TGTGCCAGCAGCTTAGCCCCAGACTCCTATAATTCACCCCTCCACTTT. The chain has TRBV7-2 and TRBJ1-6; D remains ambiguous. The V gene's germline CDR1 is SGHTA and CDR2 FQGNSA. V lost 0 bases, J lost 0 bases, and 6 bases lay in between. CDR3 size: 16 residues.

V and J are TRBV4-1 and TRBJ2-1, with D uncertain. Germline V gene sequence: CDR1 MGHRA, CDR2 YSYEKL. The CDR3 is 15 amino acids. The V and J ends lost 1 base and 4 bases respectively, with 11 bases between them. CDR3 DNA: TGCGCCAGCAGCCAAGGGGTCGGCATTTACAATGAGCAGTTCTTC. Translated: CASSQGVGIYNEQFF.

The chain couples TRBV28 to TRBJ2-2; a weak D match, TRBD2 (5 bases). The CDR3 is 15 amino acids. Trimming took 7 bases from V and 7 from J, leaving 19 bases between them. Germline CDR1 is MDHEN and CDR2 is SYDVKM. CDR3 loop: CASTILDGRGGELFF. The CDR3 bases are TGTGCCAGCACCATCCTGGACGGTCGGGGCGGGGAGCTGTTTTTT.